The 10 T cell receptor beta chains presented below share a single source sample, sequenced in a study of blood T cell repertoires in COVID-19. The assay was immunoSEQ multiplex PCR, and TCRdb's table has in-frame clones only and misses some. The sample carries some 170,000 clones, approximately 90% recorded once. Source material: peripheral blood. The receptor set was obtained from a woman in her seventies with COVID-19, enrolled during active disease.

V usage is TRBV15 and J usage is TRBJ1-6; D not certain. CDR1 LNHNV and CDR2 YYDKDF come from the germline V gene (reference sequence). This CDR3 region has 15 residues. V was trimmed by 0 bases and J by 7 bases, leaving 10 bases between them. CDR3 DNA: TGTGCCACCAGCAGAGATAAAACAGAGAATTCACCCCTCCACTTT. Its protein is CATSRDKTENSPLHF.

The table lists this clone with a few counts. J is TRBJ2-7 and V is TRBV28, with 11 bases lining up with TRBD2. This CDR3 region has 15 residues. The V gene's germline CDR1 is MDHEN and CDR2 SYDVKM. V trimming: 5 bases; J trimming: 4 bases; junction bases outside the gene matches: 7. CDR3 sequence (DNA): TGTGCCAGCAGTGCCCTGGGGACTAGCGGATACGAGCAGTACTTC. Protein product: CASSALGTSGYEQYF.

The chain links TRBV9 to TRBJ2-2, with 8 bases lining up with TRBD2. From germline, CDR1 is SGDLS and CDR2 YYNGEE. J gave up 2 bases and V 5 bases, and 5 bases lay outside the gene matches. The CDR3 has 15 amino acids. CDR3 in DNA: TGTGCCAGCAGACGGGGGGGCCGCAACACCGGGGAGCTGTTTTTT. Its translation: CASRRGGRNTGELFF.

This clone was seen only once. The J gene is TRBJ2-7, the V gene TRBV9; TRBD1 aligns across 8 bases. Germline V gene sequence: CDR1 SGDLS, CDR2 YYNGEE. The trim removed 4 bases at V and 6 bases at J, leaving 9 bases unmatched. This CDR3 contains 14 residues. For the CDR3, the DNA is TGTGCCAGCAGCTCCAGGACAGGGACGGGCGAGCAGTACTTC. This gives the protein CASSSRTGTGEQYF.

This CDR3 reads CASIIGSGETQYF. The CDR3 DNA sequence: TGTGCCAGCATTATAGGGTCGGGGGAGACCCAGTACTTC. This chain uses TRBV6-5 with TRBJ2-5, with a tentative D call TRBD2 (5 bases). V dropped 7 bases and J dropped 5 bases, with 14 bases sitting between them. Germline V gives CDR1 MNHEY, CDR2 SVGAGI. The CDR3 loop spans 13 amino acids.

The chain recombines TRBV5-6 with TRBJ2-7; TRBD2 aligns across 8 bases. Trimming removed 4 bases from V and 2 bases from J; junction bases left unmatched: 8. CDR3 length: 15 amino acids. Germline-derived CDR1 and CDR2 are SGHDT and YYEEEE. The CDR3 loop reads CASSPGGDIAYEQYF. The CDR3 DNA follows: TGTGCCAGCAGCCCGGGAGGGGACATCGCCTACGAGCAGTACTTC.

V and J are TRBV30 and TRBJ1-1; 9 bases align to TRBD1. The CDR3 contains 17 residues. The V segment lost 4 bases and the J segment 3 bases; nucleotides outside the gene matches: 15. Germline lookup yields CDR1 GTSNPN and CDR2 SVGIG (reference sequence). Written as DNA, the CDR3 is TGTGCCTGGACGGGACAGGGCGTTGGTCCGCTCTACACTGAAGCTTTCTTT. Translating gives CAWTGQGVGPLYTEAFF.

This sequence joins TRBV7-2 and TRBJ1-6, with 7 bases that match TRBD1. The length of the CDR3 is 16 residues. The V gene's germline CDR1 is SGHTA and CDR2 FQGNSA. J gave up 10 bases and V 6 bases, and 15 bases lay outside the gene matches. The DNA for the CDR3 is TGTGCCAGCAGGACAGGGCTTGTGGGGCTTTTCTCACCCCTCCACTTT. Protein product: CASRTGLVGLFSPLHF.

The chain recombines TRBV5-5 with TRBJ2-7; TRBD2 agrees at 10 bases. Trimming took 2 bases from V and 0 from J; bases not matched to a gene: 8. This CDR3 spans 17 amino acids. Germline V gene sequence: CDR1 SGHKS, CDR2 YYEKEE (reference sequence). CDR3 sequence: CASSLPPSGGSSYEQYF. DNA for the CDR3: TGTGCCAGCAGCTTACCACCTAGCGGGGGTTCCTCCTACGAGCAGTACTTC.

The chain couples TRBV5-1 to TRBJ1-2; possible D gene TRBD1, 5 bases. Deletions cut 4 bases from V and 4 bases from J, with 17 bases between. Looked up from germline, CDR1 is SGHRS and CDR2 is YFSETQ. This CDR3 contains 15 residues. This CDR3 is CASSAQEGRTYGYTF. In nucleotides, the CDR3 is TGCGCCAGCAGCGCCCAGGAGGGACGGACCTATGGCTACACCTTC. The complete variable domain, with remaining parts taken from reference TRBV5-1 and TRBJ1-2, reads KAGVTQTPRYLIKTRGQQVTLSCSPISGHRSVSWYQQTPGQGLQFLFEYFSETQRNKGNFPGRFSGRQFSNSRSEMNVSTLELGDSALYLCASSAQEGRTYGYTFGSGTRLTVV.